This T cell receptor (beta chain) is from a study of OX40 agonist ivuxolimab in advanced cancers. Germline V gene sequence: CDR1 MNHEY, CDR2 SMNVEV (reference sequence). With 5 bases clipped from V and 8 bases from J, the junction kept 15 bases outside the gene matches. CDR3 size: 16 residues. Assay used: immunoSEQ multiplex PCR; TCRdb lists only in-frame clones, some missing. The top ten hold roughly 4.3% of the sample, which has tens of thousands of clones, 80% to 90% seen once. The sequence derives from an adult with an advanced solid tumor such as melanoma, head and neck, liver or kidney cancer. The sample consisted of CD4+ or CD8+ T cells sorted from blood, taken in a trial of the OX40 agonist ivuxolimab. The chain has TRBV27 and TRBJ2-1; 7 bases agree with TRBD2. CDR3 in amino acids: CASSPPGWTRGDEQFF. The CDR3 DNA follows: TGTGCCAGCAGTCCACCTGGTTGGACTAGGGGCGATGAGCAGTTCTTC.